The rows below give T cell receptor beta chains drawn from one sample of a study of blood T cell repertoires in COVID-19. Libraries were prepared by immunoSEQ multiplex PCR; TCRdb keeps only in-frame clonotypes and omits some of them. The profile shows about 480,000 clones, roughly 87% of them singletons. The sequenced material came from PBMCs or T cells enriched from blood (not recorded which). These receptors all come from a woman under 30 with acute COVID-19. Both conserved end residues are part of each CDR3. D genes are given only for firm matches. Clone size is shown for a subset of rows, as once, few, many or a class of expanded clone.

clone size	D gene	V gene	J gene	CDR3 protein	CDR3 DNA
NA	TRBD1	TRBV10-3	TRBJ2-7	CAISGTGGEQYF	TGTGCCATCAGTGGGACAGGGGGCGAGCAGTACTTC
NA	TRBD2	TRBV3-1/TRBV3-2	TRBJ2-5	CASSQTSGGAETQYF	TGTGCCAGCAGCCAGACTAGCGGGGGGGCGGAGACCCAGTACTTC
NA	TRBD2	TRBV7-2	TRBJ2-1	CASSLAGRASNEQFF	TGTGCCAGCAGCTTAGCCGGGAGGGCTTCTAATGAGCAGTTCTTC
NA	NA	TRBV4-2	TRBJ2-3	CASSPDLLGRYTQYF	TGTGCCAGCAGCCCGGACTTACTCGGACGGTATACGCAGTATTTT
NA	TRBD2	TRBV11-2	TRBJ2-1	CASSYTSGRTYNEQFF	TGTGCCAGCAGCTATACTAGCGGGCGTACCTACAATGAGCAGTTCTTC
few	NA	TRBV6-4	TRBJ1-2	CASSVEATANYGYTF	TGTGCCAGCAGTGTCGAAGCTACGGCTAACTATGGCTACACCTTC
NA	NA	TRBV7-9	TRBJ2-1	CASSLKENEQFF	TGTGCCAGCAGCTTAAAGGAGAATGAGCAGTTCTTC
NA	TRBD2	TRBV7-6	TRBJ2-7	CASSSTAGGPGEQYF	TGTGCCAGCAGCTCCACAGCGGGAGGGCCTGGGGAGCAGTACTTC
NA	NA	TRBV18	TRBJ2-7	CASSSGTLLGNEQYF	TGTGCCAGCTCATCCGGGACTTTGTTGGGCAACGAGCAGTACTTC
NA	NA	TRBV21-1	TRBJ1-3	CASRGGRSSGNTIYF	TGTGCCAGCCGGGGGGGCCGGAGCTCTGGAAACACCATATATTTT
NA	NA	TRBV28	TRBJ1-5	CASSPGGLNQPQHF	TGTGCCAGCAGTCCCGGGGGGCTCAATCAGCCCCAGCATTTT
NA	TRBD1	TRBV7-6	TRBJ1-1	CASSLEATGGGLNTEAFF	TGTGCCAGCAGCTTAGAGGCAACAGGGGGGGGTTTGAACACTGAAGCTTTCTTT
NA	NA	TRBV12-3/TRBV12-4	TRBJ2-1	CASSFWGDEQFF	TGTGCCAGCAGTTTTTGGGGAGATGAGCAGTTCTTC
once	NA	TRBV4-3	TRBJ1-2	CASSQDIGEYGYTF	TGCGCCAGCAGCCAAGACATAGGAGAGTATGGCTACACCTTC
few	TRBD1	TRBV25-1	TRBJ2-5	CASSLGDREQETQYF	TGTGCCAGCAGTCTAGGGGACAGGGAACAAGAGACCCAGTACTTC
NA	TRBD1	TRBV2	TRBJ1-4	CASTGQGAATNEKLFF	TGTGCCAGCACCGGACAGGGGGCTGCAACTAATGAAAAACTGTTTTTT
once	NA	TRBV6-2/TRBV6-3	TRBJ2-7	CASSRAEVTYEQYF	TGTGCCAGCAGTCGGGCGGAGGTAACCTACGAGCAGTACTTC